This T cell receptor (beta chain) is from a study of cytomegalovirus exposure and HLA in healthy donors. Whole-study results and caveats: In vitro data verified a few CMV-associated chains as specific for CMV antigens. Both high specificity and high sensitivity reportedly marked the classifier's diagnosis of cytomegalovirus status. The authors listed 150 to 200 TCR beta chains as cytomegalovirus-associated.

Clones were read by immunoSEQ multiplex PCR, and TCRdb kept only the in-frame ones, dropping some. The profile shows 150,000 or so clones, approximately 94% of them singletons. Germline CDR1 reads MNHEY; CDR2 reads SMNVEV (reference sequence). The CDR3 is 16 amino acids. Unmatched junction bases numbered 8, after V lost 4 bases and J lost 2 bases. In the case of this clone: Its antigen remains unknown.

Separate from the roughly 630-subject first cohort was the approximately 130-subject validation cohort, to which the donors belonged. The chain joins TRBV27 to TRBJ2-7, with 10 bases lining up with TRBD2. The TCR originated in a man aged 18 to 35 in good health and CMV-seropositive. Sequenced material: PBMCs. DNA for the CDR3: TGTGCCAGCAGTTCTCGGACTAGCGGAGAACCCTACGAGCAGTACTTC. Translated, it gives CASSSRTSGEPYEQYF.